Presented here are 9 T cell receptor beta chains from one specimen sequenced in a study of vaccination and CD4 T cells after COVID-19. These receptors have no known antigen. Treatment described: roughly 10-day PBMC culture with coronavirus spike peptide pools or control peptides (ViraFEST assay). Cultured CD4+ T cells had their DNA profiled by the Oncomine TCR Beta short-read assay. TCRdb reprocessed the PCR reads with MiXCR, giving one entry per CDR3 protein. The sample records 9,500 or so distinct CDR3 sequences, roughly two thirds being singletons. Sequenced material: CD4+ T cells from blood, cultured in vitro. These receptors were taken from a human donor who had recovered from COVID-19.

CDR3 DNA sequence: TGCGCCAGCAGTCAGGACGGACCTTCCACAGATACGCAGTATTTT. This encodes CASSQDGPSTDTQYF. V gene TRBV10-1 combines with J gene TRBJ2-3; D is unresolved. Trimming pared 5 bases from V and 2 bases from J, leaving 14 bases between. Germline CDR1 and CDR2: WNHNN and SYGVQD (reference sequence). The CDR3 is made up of 15 amino acids.

The chain joins TRBV5-4 to TRBJ2-3; D is unresolved. Germline values: CDR1 SGHNT, CDR2 YYREEE (reference sequence). Trimming removed 1 base from V and 2 bases from J, with 5 bases in between. The CDR3 contains 13 residues. In DNA form, the CDR3 reads TGTGCCAGCAGCTTGCCGTCCACAGATACGCAGTATTTT. It codes for CASSLPSTDTQYF.

This clonotype was observed a few times. The chain couples TRBV7-6 to TRBJ1-1; D not resolved. Germline CDR1 is SGHVS and CDR2 is FNYEAQ. Between the trimmed V and J ends, which lost 0 bases and 1 base, there was a span of 12 bases. This CDR3 has 16 residues. The chain's CDR3 is CASSLAGGIPNTEAFF. In DNA form, the CDR3 reads TGTGCCAGCAGCTTAGCTGGAGGCATCCCGAACACTGAAGCTTTCTTT.

The chain carries TRBV5-1 and TRBJ2-3, with TRBD2 as a possible D gene (5 bases). CDR1 is SGHRS, CDR2 YFSETQ, per germline. The CDR3 is made up of 16 amino acids. Trimming stripped 4 bases from V and 1 base from J, with 16 bases between. This CDR3 is CASSPGLASRTDTQYF. CDR3 coding DNA: TGCGCCAGCAGCCCCGGGTTGGCTAGCCGCACAGATACGCAGTATTTT.

This clonotype was found once. The V call is TRBV7-2, the J call TRBJ1-5, with TRBD1 matching 9 bases. CDR1 and CDR2 (germline): SGHTA, FQGNSA. CDR3 size: 18 residues. The trim removed 2 bases at V and 3 bases at J, leaving 11 bases unmatched. In nucleotides, the CDR3 is TGTGCCAGCAGCTTACGTTCGACAGGGGGACGAAACAATCAGCCCCAGCATTTT. It specifies CASSLRSTGGRNNQPQHF.

This clonotype has a handful of counts. This sequence joins TRBV20-1 and TRBJ1-5, with TRBD1 identical over 10 bases. Germline trimming cut 4 bases from V and 3 bases from J; bases unmatched to any gene: 6. The germline V gene has CDR1 DFQATT and CDR2 SNEGSKA (reference sequence). The CDR3 is made up of 15 amino acids. CDR3 sequence reads: CSATSGTGANQPQHF. CDR3 nucleotides: TGCAGTGCTACCAGCGGGACAGGGGCCAATCAGCCCCAGCATTTT.

The genes are TRBV6-1 and TRBJ1-2; D remains ambiguous. The CDR3 runs 14 residues. Between the trimmed V and J ends, which lost 6 bases and 2 bases, there was a span of 13 bases. Germline V lookup: CDR1 MNHNS, CDR2 SASEGT. Here the CDR3 reads CASSPGWGNYGYTF. Written as DNA, the CDR3 is TGTGCCAGCAGCCCCGGTTGGGGAAACTATGGCTACACCTTC.

The chain uses TRBV18 and TRBJ1-5; D is ambiguous. The CDR3 is 14 residues long. Trimming took off 3 bases at V and 0 bases at J, with 6 bases between the two ends. CDR1 KGHSH and CDR2 LQKENI come from the germline V gene. CDR3 sequence (DNA): TGTGCCAGCTCACCCCTGGATAGCAATCAGCCCCAGCATTTT. It encodes CASSPLDSNQPQHF.

The gene calls are TRBV5-1 and TRBJ2-5, with TRBD1 as a possible D gene (6 bases). The length of the CDR3 is 17 residues. Trimming took 3 bases from V and 0 from J, leaving 18 bases between them. The V gene's germline CDR1 is SGHRS and CDR2 YFSETQ. CDR3 DNA: TGCGCCAGCAGCTCTCTATTAGACAGGAGCTACCAAGAGACCCAGTACTTC. Translation: CASSSLLDRSYQETQYF.